This T cell receptor beta chain was documented in a study of response to subunit inactivated influenza vaccine. Study-wide results and limits: The authors suggested that few new T cells are recruited per seasonal influenza vaccination.

The ends lost 5 bases at V and 6 bases at J; junction bases unmatched: 10. Germline loops: CDR1 MDHEN, CDR2 SYDVKM. This CDR3 comprises 15 residues. TCRdb re-called the RT-PCR reads with MiXCR, one entry per CDR3 protein. The sample includes about 520,000 distinct CDR3 sequences, more than 7% of them seen just once. In the case of this clonotype: What it binds is not known.

The sequences come from PBMCs from blood, collected less than 30 months after vaccination. The receptor was derived from a man aged 45 to 70 who received an inactivated influenza vaccine. The chain couples TRBV28 to TRBJ2-1, with 7 positions matching TRBD1. CDR3 bases: TGTGCCAGCAGTGGCCAGGACAGGTACTGCAATGAGCAGTTCTTC. As protein: CASSGQDRYCNEQFF. The whole variable domain, filled in from reference TRBV28 and TRBJ2-1, reads DVKVTQSSRYLVKRTGEKVFLECVQDMDHENMFWYRQDPGLGLRLIYFSYDVKMKEKGDIPEGYSVSREKKERFSLILESASTNQTSMYLCASSGQDRYCNEQFFGPGTRLTVL.